A selection of T cell receptor beta chains follows, all from one sample in a study of shared clonotypes between healthy human individuals. The protocol was immunoSEQ multiplex PCR, while the TCRdb copy is restricted to in-frame clones and leaves out a portion. The sample includes around 1,900,000 clones, 90% to 95% of them seen just once. Sequencing was performed on naive CD8+ T cells from PBMCs. Receptor source: a man younger than 35 in good health. Some clones in this sample may be carry-over from other donors' samples. CDR3s include the opening cysteine and the closing phenylalanine or tryptophan. D genes are given only for firm matches. Some rows have no size entry. The others give once, few or many, or a class for an expanded clone.

TRBV4-2	NA	NA	TRBJ1-4	CASSPPQANEKLFF	TGTGCCAGCAGCCCCCCCCAGGCTAATGAAAAACTGTTTTTT
TRBV9	NA	NA	TRBJ2-5	CASSPRQNKETQYF	TGTGCCAGCAGCCCCCGGCAGAACAAAGAGACCCAGTACTTC
TRBV7-9	TRBD1	once	TRBJ2-2	CASSQTGAGELFF	TGTGCCAGCAGCCAGACAGGGGCCGGGGAGCTGTTTTTT
TRBV27	TRBD2	NA	TRBJ2-1	CASSFPSGLAGGGYNEQFF	TGTGCCAGCAGTTTCCCATCGGGACTAGCGGGTGGGGGGTACAATGAGCAGTTCTTC
TRBV7-9	NA	once	TRBJ2-7	CASSATRGGNYEQYF	TGTGCCAGCAGCGCGACTCGAGGGGGAAATTACGAGCAGTACTTC
TRBV10-1	TRBD2	NA	TRBJ2-2	CASSESRLAGIGELFF	TGCGCCAGCAGTGAGTCCCGACTAGCGGGAATCGGGGAGCTGTTTTTT
TRBV4-2	TRBD1	NA	TRBJ2-5	CASSQHRGISETQYF	TGTGCCAGCAGCCAGCACAGGGGGATCTCGGAGACCCAGTACTTC
TRBV29-1	NA	NA	TRBJ2-1	CSVADAVYNEQFF	TGCAGCGTCGCCGATGCGGTTTACAATGAGCAGTTCTTC
TRBV14	TRBD1	NA	TRBJ2-2	CASSYGQGAVAGELFF	TGTGCCAGCAGCTATGGACAGGGGGCCGTTGCCGGGGAGCTGTTTTTT
TRBV2	NA	NA	TRBJ2-7	CASRKTGPWEEQYF	TGTGCCAGCAGGAAGACAGGTCCTTGGGAGGAGCAGTACTTC
TRBV10-3	TRBD1	NA	TRBJ1-2	CAITNGTGKGYTF	TGTGCCATCACCAACGGGACAGGGAAAGGCTACACCTTC
TRBV28	NA	NA	TRBJ2-3	CASRDTDTQYF	TGTGCCAGCAGGGACACAGATACGCAGTATTTT
TRBV28	NA	once	TRBJ2-4	CASTPSITGRKNIQYF	TGTGCCAGCACTCCCTCTATTACCGGACGGAAAAACATTCAGTACTTC
TRBV7-9	NA	NA	TRBJ1-2	CASSLGGSPGYTF	TGTGCCAGCAGCTTAGGAGGAAGCCCTGGCTACACCTTC
TRBV27	TRBD2	once	TRBJ2-7	CASRVAGAYEQYF	TGTGCCAGCAGGGTAGCGGGGGCCTACGAGCAGTACTTC
TRBV4-3	NA	NA	TRBJ2-7	CASSQGDPAYEQYF	TGCGCCAGCAGCCAAGGGGACCCAGCCTACGAGCAGTACTTC
TRBV9	NA	NA	TRBJ2-5	CASSGGLSETQYF	TGTGCCAGCAGCGGGGGGTTATCGGAGACCCAGTACTTC
TRBV5-1	TRBD1	NA	TRBJ2-7	CASSNGQVGSYEQYF	TGCGCCAGCAGCAACGGACAGGTCGGGTCCTACGAGCAGTACTTC
TRBV10-2	NA	NA	TRBJ2-1	CASSGWGSNEQFF	TGCGCCAGCAGTGGGTGGGGGAGCAATGAGCAGTTCTTC
TRBV7-9	TRBD1	NA	TRBJ2-7	CASVHTRGQAYEQYF	TGTGCCAGCGTTCACACCCGGGGACAGGCCTACGAGCAGTACTTC
TRBV5-8	NA	NA	TRBJ1-1	CASSLGMGQNEAFF	TGTGCCAGCAGCTTGGGGATGGGGCAAAATGAAGCTTTCTTT
TRBV27	NA	NA	TRBJ1-5	CASSSGDRNQPQHF	TGTGCCAGCAGTTCCGGGGATCGCAATCAGCCCCAGCATTTT
TRBV27	TRBD1	NA	TRBJ1-4	CASSRGQGALKGKLFF	TGTGCCAGCAGTCGGGGACAGGGGGCGCTGAAAGGAAAACTGTTTTTT
TRBV29-1	NA	few	TRBJ1-1	CSVGHPNTEAFF	TGCAGCGTGGGACACCCGAACACTGAAGCTTTCTTT
TRBV27	NA	NA	TRBJ1-5	CASSSYNQPQHF	TGTGCCAGCAGTTCTTACAATCAGCCCCAGCATTTT
TRBV5-6	NA	NA	TRBJ1-2	CASSLGQGLIYGYTF	TGTGCCAGCAGCTTAGGGCAGGGTCTGATCTATGGCTACACCTTC
TRBV27	NA	NA	TRBJ2-4	CASSLRAGTNIQYF	TGTGCCAGCAGTTTGAGGGCGGGAACTAACATTCAGTACTTC
TRBV19	NA	NA	TRBJ1-1	CASSIIKTMNTEAFF	TGTGCCAGTAGTATTATTAAGACAATGAACACTGAAGCTTTCTTT
TRBV4-2	NA	NA	TRBJ2-5	CASSPGVLAKGEETQYF	TGTGCCAGCAGCCCCGGAGTACTCGCAAAAGGGGAAGAGACCCAGTACTTC
TRBV28	NA	NA	TRBJ1-3	CASSRPRVPGNTIYF	TGTGCCAGCAGTCGACCCAGGGTGCCTGGAAACACCATATATTTT
TRBV7-9	NA	NA	TRBJ2-7	CASSPRTTERAYEQYF	TGTGCCAGCAGCCCGCGGACTACCGAAAGAGCCTACGAGCAGTACTTC
TRBV19	NA	NA	TRBJ1-4	CASSIRRQPHELFF	TGTGCCAGTAGTATACGTCGGCAGCCTCATGAACTGTTTTTT
TRBV27	TRBD1	once	TRBJ2-1	CASSWDRSTYNEQFF	TGTGCCAGCAGCTGGGACAGGAGCACCTACAATGAGCAGTTCTTC
TRBV11-3	TRBD2	NA	TRBJ2-1	CASSPKREGVNEQFF	TGTGCCAGCAGCCCGAAGCGGGAGGGCGTCAATGAGCAGTTCTTC
TRBV6-5	NA	once	TRBJ1-2	CASSYLVSHGYTF	TGTGCCAGCAGTTATCTGGTTTCCCATGGCTACACCTTC
TRBV28	NA	NA	TRBJ2-5	CASSSPRESFQETQYF	TGTGCCAGCAGTTCCCCCAGGGAGTCTTTTCAAGAGACCCAGTACTTC
TRBV27	NA	NA	TRBJ2-2	CASSLGAVAYTGELFF	TGTGCCAGCAGTTTGGGCGCCGTAGCGTACACCGGGGAGCTGTTTTTT
TRBV27	TRBD1	NA	TRBJ2-7	CASSLFAGTGGHEQYF	TGTGCCAGCAGTTTATTCGCCGGGACAGGGGGTCACGAGCAGTACTTC
TRBV28	TRBD2	once	TRBJ2-1	CASSLASGRSPSYNEQFF	TGTGCCAGCAGTTTAGCTAGCGGGAGGTCCCCCTCCTACAATGAGCAGTTCTTC
TRBV15	NA	NA	TRBJ2-2	CATSREYDTGELFF	TGTGCCACCAGCAGAGAGTATGACACCGGGGAGCTGTTTTTT
TRBV27	NA	NA	TRBJ2-3	CASSPGWGSTDTQYF	TGTGCCAGCAGCCCAGGGTGGGGAAGCACAGATACGCAGTATTTT
TRBV9	NA	NA	TRBJ2-7	CASSVGSGREQYF	TGTGCCAGCAGCGTAGGTTCCGGTCGGGAGCAGTACTTC
TRBV29-1	TRBD1	few	TRBJ1-5	CSVRTGEYQPQHF	TGCAGCGTTCGAACAGGGGAATATCAGCCCCAGCATTTT
TRBV11-2	NA	NA	TRBJ1-1	CASSYGLNTEAFF	TGTGCCAGCAGCTACGGATTGAACACTGAAGCTTTCTTT
TRBV28	NA	NA	TRBJ1-1	CASSTRQPEAFF	TGTGCCAGCAGTACGCGACAACCTGAAGCTTTCTTT
TRBV2	NA	NA	TRBJ1-5	CASSEAPRENQPQHF	TGTGCCAGCAGTGAAGCGCCCAGGGAGAATCAGCCCCAGCATTTT